The next 27 T cell receptor beta chains were all read from a single sample in a study of blood T cell repertoires in COVID-19. Libraries were prepared by immunoSEQ multiplex PCR; TCRdb keeps only in-frame clonotypes and omits some of them. The data hold 250,000 to 300,000 clones, with just under 90% observed a single time. Specimen: peripheral blood. The source of these receptors is a woman aged 25-40 years with COVID-19, enrolled during active disease.

This CDR3 reads CASSWGGGTDNYGYTF. The CDR3 DNA reads as TGTGCCAGCAGCTGGGGGGGCGGGACTGATAACTATGGCTACACCTTC. The chain couples TRBV7-9 to TRBJ1-2, with TRBD1 as a possible D gene (6 bases). The V gene's germline CDR1 is SEHNR and CDR2 FQNEAQ (reference sequence). There are 16 residues in the CDR3. The ends were cut back, 4 bases at V and 1 base at J, with 16 bases in the middle.

The CDR3: CASFFGSEQFF. For the CDR3, the DNA is TGTGCCAGCTTTTTCGGTAGTGAGCAGTTCTTC. The chain uses TRBV27 and TRBJ2-1, with D uncertain. V was shortened by 8 bases and J by 9 bases, with 11 bases between the two germline ends. The CDR3 is made up of 11 amino acids. Per the germline V gene, CDR1 is MNHEY and CDR2 is SMNVEV (reference sequence).

The rearrangement joins TRBV5-6 to TRBJ1-1; a weak D match, TRBD1 (5 bases). Germline V gene sequence: CDR1 SGHDT, CDR2 YYEEEE. There are 14 residues in the CDR3. V lost 5 bases and J lost 1, with 12 bases in between. The CDR3 nucleotides read TGTGCCAGCAGTTATAGGGGTGCGAACACTGAAGCTTTCTTT. As protein: CASSYRGANTEAFF.

CDR3 amino acids: CASNAQGVNQPQHF. The DNA for the CDR3 is TGTGCCAGCAATGCGCAGGGGGTCAATCAGCCCCAGCATTTT. This chain uses TRBV2 with TRBJ1-5; TRBD1 agrees at 7 bases. The CDR3 has 14 residues. V lost 7 bases to trimming and J lost 3 bases; unmatched junction nucleotides: 6. The germline V gene has CDR1 SNHLY and CDR2 FYNNEI.

This chain joins TRBV6-5 and TRBJ1-6, with TRBD1 matching 8 bases. V was clipped by 5 bases and J by 5 bases; unmatched bases: 5. Germline V CDR1 and CDR2: MNHEY, SVGAGI. The CDR3 sequence is 15 residues long. This chain's CDR3 is CASSPGTGHNSPLHF. The CDR3 coding sequence is TGTGCCAGCAGTCCCGGGACAGGCCATAATTCACCCCTCCACTTT.

This chain joins TRBV19 and TRBJ1-1; D is undetermined. This CDR3 is built from 14 residues. V was shortened by 2 bases and J by 1 base, with 8 bases between the two germline ends. Per germline, CDR1 LNHDA and CDR2 SQIVND (reference sequence). The CDR3 protein is CASSIWAGNTEAFF. CDR3 DNA sequence: TGTGCCAGTAGTATATGGGCTGGGAACACTGAAGCTTTCTTT.

The rearrangement links TRBV3-1 (or the pseudogene TRBV3-2) to TRBJ2-5; 9 bases match TRBD2. Trimming cost V 0 bases and J 7 bases; bases outside gene matches: 6. The CDR3 runs 15 residues. The V gene's germline CDR1 is LGHDT and CDR2 YNNKEL (reference sequence). The DNA of the CDR3 is TGTGCCAGCAGCCAAGATCTCCTAGCGGGGTGGACCCAGTACTTC. Amino acid sequence: CASSQDLLAGWTQYF.

The V and J genes are TRBV4-1 and TRBJ2-7; 7 nucleotides line up with TRBD1. This CDR3 contains 15 residues. The germline V gene encodes CDR1 MGHRA and CDR2 YSYEKL. The junction had 9 bases not matched to a gene; V was cut back by 4 bases and J by 3 bases. CDR3: CASSLSPTGRYEQYF. CDR3 bases: TGCGCCAGCAGCCTCTCTCCGACAGGGCGCTACGAGCAGTACTTC.

The chain combines TRBV3-1 (or the pseudogene TRBV3-2) with TRBJ1-6; D ambiguous. This CDR3 has 15 residues. Germline V gene sequence: CDR1 LGHDT, CDR2 YNNKEL (reference sequence). The V end lost 0 bases, the J end lost 8 bases, and 11 bases lay between the germline ends. The CDR3 reads CASSQEGGFYSPLHF. As DNA, the CDR3 is TGTGCCAGCAGCCAAGAAGGAGGTTTTTATTCACCCCTCCACTTT.

Only one count was recorded for this clone. V and J are TRBV10-2 and TRBJ2-2; maybe TRBD1 (5 bases). This CDR3 is 13 amino acids long. Trimming removed 8 bases from V and 1 base from J, with 8 bases in between. The germline CDR1 and CDR2 sequences are WSHSY and SAAADI. The chain's CDR3 is CASATGNTGELFF. The DNA of the CDR3 is TGCGCCAGCGCCACAGGGAACACCGGGGAGCTGTTTTTT.

The V gene is TRBV5-1, the J gene TRBJ2-3, with 10 bases fitting TRBD1. Germline V gives CDR1 SGHRS, CDR2 YFSETQ. The length of the CDR3 is 16 residues. J lost 1 base, V lost 4 bases, and 6 bases had no gene match. DNA of the CDR3: TGCGCCAGCAGCAGGGACAGGGGTGCCGGCACAGATACGCAGTATTTT. Translated: CASSRDRGAGTDTQYF.

This rearrangement joins TRBV2 to TRBJ2-2, with 9 bases aligning to TRBD1. CDR1 and CDR2 (germline): SNHLY, FYNNEI. CDR3 length: 14 amino acids. V lost 8 bases, J lost 5 bases, and 6 bases stayed unmatched. In DNA, the CDR3 is TGTGCCAGCCGAGGACAGGGGAGGACCGGGGAGCTGTTTTTT. As protein: CASRGQGRTGELFF.

This chain joins TRBV29-1 and TRBJ2-1; possible D gene TRBD2, 5 bases. CDR1 SQVTM and CDR2 ANQGSEA come from the germline V gene. The CDR3 covers 12 residues. Trimming removed 7 bases at V and 2 bases at J, with 9 bases between. The CDR3 reads CSGGLAYNEQFF. The CDR3 DNA follows: TGCAGCGGCGGACTGGCCTACAATGAGCAGTTCTTC.

V gene TRBV20-1 combines with J gene TRBJ1-2; D unresolved. CDR3 length: 11 amino acids. V was shortened by 1 base and J by 7 bases, with 7 bases between the two germline ends. Germline V gene sequence: CDR1 DFQATT, CDR2 SNEGSKA (reference sequence). This CDR3 reads CSARVRGGYTF. CDR3 DNA sequence: TGCAGTGCTAGAGTGCGGGGTGGCTACACCTTC.

This chain links TRBV7-6 with TRBJ2-2; 7 bases are shared with TRBD1. V shed 1 base, J shed 5 bases, and the junction held 7 bases outside the gene matches. From germline, CDR1 is SGHVS and CDR2 FNYEAQ. CDR3 length equals 16 residues. The CDR3 DNA follows: TGTGCCAGCAGCTTAGAGGGGGCGTTTGCGACCGGGGAGCTGTTTTTT. It is translated as CASSLEGAFATGELFF.

This chain links TRBV18 with TRBJ2-2, with 10 bases aligning to TRBD2. J gave up 7 bases and V 3 bases, and 11 bases lay outside the gene matches. The CDR3 sequence is 17 residues long. Germline V gives CDR1 KGHSH, CDR2 LQKENI. Written as DNA, the CDR3 is TGTGCCAGCTCACCTGCACTAGCGGGAAGCCTGGGCGGGGAGCTGTTTTTT. Protein product: CASSPALAGSLGGELFF.

This chain links TRBV2 with TRBJ2-2; 8 nucleotides line up with TRBD1. CDR1 SNHLY and CDR2 FYNNEI come from the germline V gene. V lost 7 bases to trimming and J lost 6 bases; unmatched junction nucleotides: 13. There are 16 residues in the CDR3. In DNA form, the CDR3 reads TGTGCCAGCATCCCCGGGACAGGACCCTTCGCCGGGGAGCTGTTTTTT. This codes for CASIPGTGPFAGELFF.

The chain employs TRBV7-9 and TRBJ2-7, with a possible D match to TRBD1 (6 bases). V shed 5 bases and J shed 4 bases, with 9 bases lying between them. The CDR3 extends over 12 amino acids. Germline assignment: CDR1 SEHNR and CDR2 FQNEAQ (reference sequence). In DNA form, the CDR3 reads TGTGCCAGCAGCATACAGGGTTACGAGCAGTACTTC. This encodes CASSIQGYEQYF.

This chain joins TRBV6-6 and TRBJ1-6; no definite D call. CDR1 and CDR2 (germline): MNHNY, SVGAGI (reference sequence). The CDR3 has 14 residues. Trimming stripped 6 bases from V and 0 bases from J, with 6 bases between. The CDR3 is CASRASSYNSPLHF. In DNA, the CDR3 is TGTGCCAGCAGGGCTAGCTCCTATAATTCACCCCTCCACTTT.

The V gene is TRBV4-2, the J gene TRBJ1-2, with D possibly TRBD1 on 6 matching bases. Germline loops: CDR1 LGHNA, CDR2 YNFKEQ. Trimming removed 2 bases from V and 1 base from J, with 11 bases in between. The CDR3 loop spans 15 amino acids. The CDR3 spells CASSQLGQLNYGYTF. The CDR3 DNA sequence: TGTGCCAGCAGCCAACTCGGACAGCTTAACTATGGCTACACCTTC.

The chain combines TRBV19 with TRBJ1-1, with 9 positions matching TRBD1. CDR3 length equals 13 residues. V trimming: 6 bases; J trimming: 8 bases; junction bases outside the gene matches: 7. From germline, CDR1 is LNHDA and CDR2 SQIVND (reference sequence). The CDR3 DNA follows: TGTGCCAGTAGGGGACAGGGTGACGAAGAAGCTTTCTTT. It is translated as CASRGQGDEEAFF.

With respect to this clone: One end of the junction does not line up with germline, which may come from a read error. The chain couples TRBV29-1 to TRBJ1-1; tentatively, D is TRBD1 (6 bases). Germline V gene sequence: CDR1 SQVTM, CDR2 ANQGSEA. This CDR3 region has 10 residues. CDR3 region: CGVGTSKAFF. In nucleotides, the CDR3 is TGCGGCGTTGGGACAAGCAAAGCTTTCTTT.

J is TRBJ2-5 and V is TRBV3-1 (or the pseudogene TRBV3-2), with D perhaps matching TRBD2 (6 bases). The germline V gene encodes CDR1 LGHDT and CDR2 YNNKEL (reference sequence). The CDR3 consists of 14 residues. V was clipped by 6 bases and J by 5 bases, with 16 bases between them. CDR3: CASSRRTGVETQYF. CDR3 nucleotide sequence: TGTGCCAGCAGTCGTCGGACGGGGGTGGAGACCCAGTACTTC.

The V and J genes are TRBV29-1 and TRBJ2-5; 10 nucleotides line up with TRBD1. The germline V gene has CDR1 SQVTM and CDR2 ANQGSEA. Trimming cost V 6 bases and J 3 bases; bases outside gene matches: 4. The CDR3 loop spans 13 amino acids. This CDR3 reads CSVDRGLEETQYF. CDR3 DNA sequence: TGCAGCGTAGACAGGGGGCTCGAAGAGACCCAGTACTTC.

The V and J genes are TRBV12-3 or TRBV12-4 and TRBJ1-1, with unresolved D. The CDR3 consists of 13 residues. V was cut by 5 bases and J by 0 bases, with 7 bases left in between. CDR3: CASSPQMNTEAFF. DNA of the CDR3: TGTGCCAGCAGTCCCCAAATGAACACTGAAGCTTTCTTT.

A single count supports this clone. CDR3 residues: CASSWYRSGYTF. In DNA, the CDR3 is TGTGCCAGCAGTTGGTACAGGTCTGGCTACACCTTC. V gene TRBV11-2 combines with J gene TRBJ1-2; D is possibly TRBD1 (5 bases). Germline V gene data show CDR1 as SGHAT and CDR2 as FQNNGV. Trimming pared 6 bases from V and 7 bases from J, leaving 12 bases between. The CDR3 runs 12 residues.

The rearrangement links TRBV29-1 to TRBJ2-2; TRBD2 matches 9 bases. V shed 5 bases, J shed 1 base, and the junction held 5 bases outside the gene matches. The V gene's germline CDR1 is SQVTM and CDR2 ANQGSEA. CDR3 length equals 15 residues. For the CDR3, the DNA is TGCAGCGTTCTTCTAGCGGGGAAGAACACCGGGGAGCTGTTTTTT. This sequence encodes CSVLLAGKNTGELFF.